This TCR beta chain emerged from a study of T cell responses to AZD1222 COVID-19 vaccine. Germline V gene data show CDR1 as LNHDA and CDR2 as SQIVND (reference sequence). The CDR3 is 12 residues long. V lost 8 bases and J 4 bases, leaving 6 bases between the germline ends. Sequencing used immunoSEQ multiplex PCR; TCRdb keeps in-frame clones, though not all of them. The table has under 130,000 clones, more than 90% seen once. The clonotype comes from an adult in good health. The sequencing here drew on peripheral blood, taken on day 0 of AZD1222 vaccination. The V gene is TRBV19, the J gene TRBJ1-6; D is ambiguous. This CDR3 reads CASGRYNSPLHF. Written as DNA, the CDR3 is TGTGCCAGTGGACGGTATAATTCACCCCTCCACTTT.